This TCR beta chain was captured in a study of cytotoxic CD8 clonotypes in ibrutinib-treated CLL. The assay was immunoSEQ multiplex PCR, and TCRdb's table has in-frame clones only and misses some. The top ten clones hold roughly 2% of a sample with 100,000 to 150,000 clones, 80% to 90% of them seen once. CDR3 length equals 16 residues. Per the germline V gene, CDR1 is SGDLS and CDR2 is YYNGEE. The V and J ends lost 0 bases and 4 bases, in that order; junction bases with no gene match: 7. As for this clone: What it recognizes is unknown.

Whole-study findings and limits: Public clonotypes were uncommon and contracted or stayed stable on treatment. Age-matched healthy donor levels were exceeded by baseline clonality, which tracked circulating CD8+ T-cell counts. Clonality was elevated at ibrutinib response and had returned toward baseline at progression.

TCR beta libraries used roughly 1.9 micrograms of DNA from cryopreserved PBMCs. This rearrangement joins TRBV9 to TRBJ2-1; 7 bases match TRBD2. The source was PBMCs, collected after 24 months of ibrutinib treatment. The sequence derives from a human donor with chronic lymphocytic leukemia. CDR3 residues: CASSVGGSGRYNEQFF. The CDR3 DNA reads as TGTGCCAGCAGCGTAGGCGGGAGTGGCAGATACAATGAGCAGTTCTTC.